These 18 T cell receptor beta chains were sequenced from one sample in a study of blood T cell repertoires in COVID-19. The method was immunoSEQ multiplex PCR; TCRdb's version includes in-frame clones alone and lacks a portion of them. The sample records roughly 450,000 clones, 90% being singletons. Sequenced sample: PBMCs or T cells enriched from blood (not recorded which). These receptors came from a man younger than 30 who had recovered from COVID-19.

The rearrangement links TRBV2 to TRBJ2-1; 8 nucleotides agree with TRBD2. Trimming took 8 bases from V and 5 from J; bases not matched to a gene: 8. Germline assignment: CDR1 SNHLY and CDR2 FYNNEI. This CDR3 contains 14 residues. As DNA, the CDR3 is TGTGCCAGCCTTAGCGGGACTGGGGACAATGAGCAGTTCTTC. It yields the protein CASLSGTGDNEQFF.

This rearrangement joins TRBV7-3 to TRBJ1-1; 7 nucleotides align to TRBD1. This CDR3 is 14 amino acids long. The V and J ends lost 0 bases and 11 bases, in that order; junction bases with no gene match: 9. Germline CDR1 SGHTA, CDR2 FQGTGA. The CDR3 sequence: CASSLTGTEGGAFF. In nucleotides, the CDR3 is TGTGCCAGCAGCTTAACCGGGACAGAAGGTGGTGCTTTCTTT.

The chain uses TRBV2 and TRBJ2-2; 7 bases line up with TRBD2. CDR3 length equals 14 residues. CDR1 is SNHLY and CDR2 is FYNNEI in the germline V gene. V dropped 8 bases and J dropped 1; count of bases not matched to a gene: 4. The CDR3 reads CASGASGNTGELFF. CDR3 DNA: TGTGCCAGCGGTGCTAGCGGGAACACCGGGGAGCTGTTTTTT.

CDR3 nucleotide sequence: TGTGCCACCAGTGATTTGTTCGGGGAGCAGTTCTTC. Protein product: CATSDLFGEQFF. The gene calls are TRBV24-1 and TRBJ2-1; D remains ambiguous. The germline CDR1 and CDR2 sequences are KGHDR and SFDVKD. The CDR3 is 12 amino acids. The V end lost 0 bases, the J end lost 10 bases, and 6 bases lay between the germline ends.

The rearrangement links TRBV18 to TRBJ2-5; TRBD2 might be the D (6 bases). The CDR3 is 14 amino acids. CDR1 and CDR2 (germline): KGHSH, LQKENI. The V end lost 3 bases, the J end lost 2 bases, and 10 bases lay between the germline ends. The DNA of the CDR3 is TGTGCCAGCTCACCCGCGGGATCACAAGAGACCCAGTACTTC. It encodes CASSPAGSQETQYF.

The chain uses TRBV5-4 and TRBJ2-7, with 8 bases identical to TRBD1. The germline gives CDR1 SGHNT, CDR2 YYREEE (reference sequence). Unmatched junction bases numbered 6, after V lost 4 bases and J lost 3 bases. This CDR3 is 14 amino acids long. CDR3 protein: CASSAGQGVYEQYF. CDR3 nucleotide sequence: TGTGCCAGCAGCGCCGGACAGGGAGTCTACGAGCAGTACTTC.

The J gene is TRBJ1-6, the V gene TRBV10-2; D remains ambiguous. The germline V and J ends were trimmed by 5 bases and 8 bases, with 7 bases remaining between them. Germline-derived CDR1 and CDR2 are WSHSY and SAAADI. The CDR3 has 12 residues. CDR3 amino acids: CASSLRDSPLHF. CDR3 nucleotides: TGCGCCAGCAGTTTGCGGGATTCACCCCTCCACTTT.

This rearrangement joins TRBV9 to TRBJ1-5; D gene unclear. The germline V gene has CDR1 SGDLS and CDR2 YYNGEE. The CDR3 covers 14 residues. Deletions cut 0 bases from V and 4 bases from J, with 8 bases between. CDR3 protein: CASSVASDNQPQHF. The CDR3 bases are TGTGCCAGCAGCGTAGCCAGTGATAATCAGCCCCAGCATTTT.

The chain recombines TRBV19 with TRBJ1-5; D may be TRBD1 (6 bases). The CDR3 runs 15 residues. The V gene lost 6 bases and the J gene lost 4 bases, with 16 bases spanning the gap. The germline V gene encodes CDR1 LNHDA and CDR2 SQIVND (reference sequence). The CDR3 DNA sequence: TGTGCCAGTAGCACCCCCCGGGACAATAATCAGCCCCAGCATTTT. Its translation: CASSTPRDNNQPQHF.

Points on this clone: The sample carries other DNA sequences with the same CDR3. The chain couples TRBV9 to TRBJ1-4; D possibly corresponds to TRBD1 (5 bases). The CDR3 consists of 15 residues. The ends were cut back, 0 bases at V and 2 bases at J, with 8 bases in the middle. The V gene's germline CDR1 is SGDLS and CDR2 YYNGEE. CDR3 in DNA: TGTGCCAGCAGCGTAGGTGGGGGGACTAATGAAAAACTGTTTTTT. Protein: CASSVGGGTNEKLFF.

This sequence joins TRBV19 and TRBJ1-5, with a possible D match to TRBD1 (6 bases). Germline V CDR1 and CDR2: LNHDA, SQIVND (reference sequence). V was pared by 4 bases and J by 5 bases, with 18 bases between. There are 16 residues in the CDR3. The CDR3 nucleotides are TGTGCCAGTAGTAAGGGGACCGGGACACAATATCAGCCCCAGCATTTT. It yields the protein CASSKGTGTQYQPQHF.

J is TRBJ2-7 and V is TRBV29-1, with TRBD2 matching 7 bases. The CDR3 contains 11 residues. The J segment lost 6 bases and the V segment lost 4 bases, leaving 3 bases of the junction unmatched. Germline CDR1 is SQVTM and CDR2 is ANQGSEA. In DNA form, the CDR3 reads TGCAGCGTTGCGGGGGAGGGCGAGCAGTACTTC. Translation: CSVAGEGEQYF.

The CDR3 protein is CASSATSAAYNEQFF. The CDR3 region has the DNA TGTGCCAGCAGTGCGACTAGCGCGGCTTACAATGAGCAGTTCTTC. The V gene is TRBV6-4, the J gene TRBJ2-1; 8 bases are shared with TRBD2. The germline V gene has CDR1 MRHNA and CDR2 SNTAGT. The CDR3 has 15 residues. Unmatched junction bases numbered 6, after V lost 4 bases and J lost 4 bases.

The V and J genes are TRBV5-1 and TRBJ1-2; 11 positions match TRBD1. Germline trimming cut 4 bases from V and 8 bases from J; bases unmatched to any gene: 10. Germline V lookup: CDR1 SGHRS, CDR2 YFSETQ. The CDR3 is 15 residues long. The CDR3, as DNA: TGCGCCAGCAGCACCCATGGACAGGGGGCAGACGGCTACACCTTC. This encodes CASSTHGQGADGYTF.

The chain combines TRBV5-4 with TRBJ2-3, with D perhaps TRBD1 (7 bases). Deletions cut 1 base from V and 3 bases from J, with 12 bases between. Germline CDR1 reads SGHNT; CDR2 reads YYREEE (reference sequence). The CDR3 length is 15 residues. This CDR3 is CASSLWQGGTDTQYF. The DNA for the CDR3 is TGTGCCAGCAGCTTGTGGCAGGGGGGAACAGATACGCAGTATTTT.

This chain uses TRBV28 with TRBJ2-7; 12 bases are shared with TRBD2. Germline CDR1 is MDHEN and CDR2 is SYDVKM. The V and J ends lost 2 bases and 7 bases, in that order; junction bases with no gene match: 6. The CDR3 is 15 residues long. CDR3: CASSLLAGGPGEQYF. CDR3 nucleotides: TGTGCCAGCAGTTTACTAGCGGGAGGGCCTGGGGAGCAGTACTTC. The full variable domain, rest sourced from reference TRBV28 and TRBJ2-7, is DVKVTQSSRYLVKRTGEKVFLECVQDMDHENMFWYRQDPGLGLRLIYFSYDVKMKEKGDIPEGYSVSREKKERFSLILESASTNQTSMYLCASSLLAGGPGEQYFGPGTRLTVT.

The rearrangement uses TRBV3-1 (or the pseudogene TRBV3-2) and TRBJ2-1; D uncertain. The germline gives CDR1 LGHDT, CDR2 YNNKEL (reference sequence). The ends were cut back, 2 bases at V and 7 bases at J, with 3 bases in the middle. The CDR3 sequence is 11 residues long. Here the CDR3 reads CASSQLNEQFF. CDR3 nucleotide sequence: TGTGCCAGCAGCCAATTAAATGAGCAGTTCTTC.

This clone showed up just once. V usage is TRBV19 and J usage is TRBJ2-3; the match to TRBD2 covers 12 bases. Trimming at V came to 5 bases and at J to 2 bases, leaving 8 bases not matched to a gene. Germline assignment: CDR1 LNHDA and CDR2 SQIVND (reference sequence). The CDR3 contains 17 residues. CDR3 sequence: CASSSGGLAGNTDTQYF. The CDR3 DNA sequence: TGTGCCAGTAGTTCCGGTGGACTAGCGGGAAACACAGATACGCAGTATTTT.